This is a list of T cell receptor beta chains from one sample in a study of blood T cells in healthy people across ages. MiXCR was run by TCRdb on the 5' RACE reads, yielding one entry per CDR3 protein. The sample shows 540,000 or so distinct CDR3 sequences, 27% of them seen only once. The sample taken for sequencing was blood. The receptors were sampled from a woman between 65 and 79 years old in good health. Both conserved end residues are part of each CDR3. The D gene is left open where the match is weak. Some rows have no size entry. The others give once, few or many, or a class for an expanded clone.

cdr3_length d_call j_call v_call clone_size cdr3_nt cdr3_aa
15 - TRBJ1-2 TRBV12-3/TRBV12-4 few TGTGCCAGCAGTTTAGGGGGAGTAGCTAACTATGGCTACACCTTC CASSLGGVANYGYTF
12 - TRBJ2-1 TRBV3-1 - TGTACCAGCAGCCAAGTCCGCGGTGAGCAGTTCTTC CTSSQVRGEQFF
14 - TRBJ2-1 TRBV20-1 - TGCAGTGCTAGAGATTCGGGCTCCTACGATGAGCAGTTCTTC CSARDSGSYDEQFF
19 TRBD2 TRBJ2-1 TRBV6-2/TRBV6-3 - TGTGCCAGCAGTTACGCGCGGGGGGCCACGTCTATCTCCTACAATGAGCGGTTCTTC CASSYARGATSISYNERFF
15 - TRBJ1-2 TRBV7-9 - TGCGCCAGCAGCCCTATTACTAGGGCGCAGGGTGGCTACACCTTC CASSPITRAQGGYTF
13 TRBD1 TRBJ1-4 TRBV7-2 few TGTGCCAGCAGTCGGGACAGTCATGAAAAACTGTTTTTT CASSRDSHEKLFF
15 - TRBJ2-3 TRBV7-3 few TGTGCCAGCAGCTTACAGGGTATCATTACAGATACGCAGTATTTT CASSLQGIITDTQYF
16 TRBD2 TRBJ2-7 TRBV27 - TGTGCCAGCAGTTTATTTAATAGCGGGGTATCCTACGAGCAGTACTTC CASSLFNSGVSYEQYF
15 - TRBJ1-6 TRBV2 - TGTGCCAAACAACACGGTTCGGTACTCGGTTCACCCCTCCACTTT CAKQHGSVLGSPLHF
12 - TRBJ1-1 TRBV6-2/TRBV6-3 - TGTGCCAGCAGTTACTCTGTGACTGAAGCTTTCTTT CASSYSVTEAFF
15 TRBD1 TRBJ1-2 TRBV15 - TGTGCCACCAGCTATGGGACAGGGTATCGCTATGGCTACACCTTC CATSYGTGYRYGYTF
17 - TRBJ2-4 TRBV10-3 - TGTGCCGTCAGTGGAGGCAGGGGACCTCTAGCCAAAAACATTCAGTACTTC CAVSGGRGPLAKNIQYF
16 TRBD1 TRBJ2-1 TRBV5-1 few TGCGCCAGCAGCACAGGACAGGCGACAACCTACAATGAGCAGTTCTTC CASSTGQATTYNEQFF
12 - TRBJ1-1 TRBV18 few TGTGCCGGGGCGTCGCGGGACACTGAAGCTTTCTTT CAGASRDTEAFF
12 - TRBJ1-6 TRBV12-3/TRBV12-4 - TGTGCCAGCACCTCGGGCTATTCACCCCTCCACTTT CASTSGYSPLHF
12 - TRBJ1-1 TRBV6-1 few TGTGCCAGCTCACGGGCCTACACTGAAGCTTTCTTT CASSRAYTEAFF
15 TRBD1 TRBJ2-5 TRBV5-1 - TGCGCCAGCAGCTTTAGCGGGACAGGGGAAGAGACCCAGTACTTC CASSFSGTGEETQYF
13 TRBD1 TRBJ1-1 TRBV20-1 few TGCAGTTGTACAGGGGCCGTTGGCACTGAAGCTTTCTTT CSCTGAVGTEAFF
16 TRBD1 TRBJ2-5 TRBV6-5 - TGTGCCAGCAGTTACTCTGTCTGGACAGGGCAAGAGACCCAGCACTTC CASSYSVWTGQETQHF
14 - TRBJ2-4 TRBV10-3 few TGTGCCATCAGCCCTAATGGGGAGTTAGACATTCAGTACTTC CAISPNGELDIQYF
12 TRBD2 TRBJ2-3 TRBV28 many TGTGCCAGCAGTTTCACTAGCGGGGCGCAGTATTTT CASSFTSGAQYF
16 TRBD2 TRBJ2-5 TRBV7-2 few TGTGCCAGCAGCTTAGTCGAGCGGGGGGGCAGAGAGACCCAGTACTTC CASSLVERGGRETQYF
13 TRBD2 TRBJ2-5 TRBV6-2/TRBV6-3 - TGTGCCAGCACCAAACTAGCGCAAGAGACCCAGTACTTC CASTKLAQETQYF
15 - TRBJ2-7 TRBV4-1 few TGCGCCAGCAGCCAAGATCGGTGGGAGTTCAACGAGCAGTACTTC CASSQDRWEFNEQYF
16 TRBD2 TRBJ2-1 TRBV9 - TGTGCCAGCAGCGGGACAACTAGCGGGGGGGCCGATGAGCAGTTCTTC CASSGTTSGGADEQFF
17 - TRBJ1-4 TRBV25-1 few TGTGCCAGCAGTGAATATAGAGCGGGTAGAGCTAATGAAAAACTGTTTTTT CASSEYRAGRANEKLFF
16 TRBD1 TRBJ1-1 TRBV7-9 few TGTGCCAGCAGCTTTCTCCTCGGACAGGGGAACACTGAAGCTTTCTTT CASSFLLGQGNTEAFF
14 - TRBJ2-7 TRBV5-1 few TGCGCCAGCAGCTTGGCATGGCAGAACTACGAGCAGTACTTC CASSLAWQNYEQYF
13 - TRBJ1-6 TRBV5-6 - TGTGCCAGCAGCAGGGACCAGAATTCACCCCTCCACTTT CASSRDQNSPLHF
16 - TRBJ2-3 TRBV9 - TGTGCCAGCAGCGAACTTCCGGGGGGCCCCACAGATACGCAGTATTTT CASSELPGGPTDTQYF
14 - TRBJ2-7 TRBV11-2 few TGTGCCAGCAGCTCCCAGGTCGGCCTCTACGAGCAGTACTTC CASSSQVGLYEQYF
15 - TRBJ1-3 TRBV20-1 many TGCAGTGCTAGAGTTACGAGCTTCTCTGGAAACACCATATATTTT CSARVTSFSGNTIYF